This section outlines one T cell receptor beta chain sequence together with its context. The antigen is unknown. These data belong to a study of T cell repertoires in cytomegalovirus infection. Background on the study: Through public TCR beta signatures, both CMV infection and matching HLA type were indicated. Study results and limitations: HLA-C-restricted CMV clonotypes gave the most frequent clonotype in two of eight donors.

CDR1 LNHDA and CDR2 SQIVND come from the germline V gene (reference sequence). Trimming shortened V by 7 bases and J by 1 base, and 10 bases separated the two germline ends. CDR3 size: 13 residues. TCRdb reanalysed the reads using MiXCR and keeps one entry per CDR3 protein. The data show around 530,000 distinct CDR3 sequences, about 30% seen once. The TCR was taken from a human donor in good health (CMV status not recorded). Some clones in this sample may be carry-over from other donors' samples. The rearrangement uses TRBV19 and TRBJ1-1, with D unresolved. Sequenced: PBMCs. CDR3 bases: TGTGCCAGTAATTATATTGGGAACACTGAAGCTTTCTTT. Its protein is CASNYIGNTEAFF.